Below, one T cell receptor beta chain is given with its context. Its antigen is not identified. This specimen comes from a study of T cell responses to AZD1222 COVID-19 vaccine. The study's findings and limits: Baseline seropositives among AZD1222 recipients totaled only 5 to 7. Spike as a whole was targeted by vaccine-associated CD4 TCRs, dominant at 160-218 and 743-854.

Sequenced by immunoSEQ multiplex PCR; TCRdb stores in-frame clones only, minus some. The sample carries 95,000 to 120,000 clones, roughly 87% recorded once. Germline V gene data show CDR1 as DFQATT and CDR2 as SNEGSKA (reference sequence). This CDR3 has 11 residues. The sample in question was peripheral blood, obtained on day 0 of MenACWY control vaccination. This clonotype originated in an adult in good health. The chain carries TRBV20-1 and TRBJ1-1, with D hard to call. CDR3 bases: TGCAGCTTTAGAGGAGGTCCTGAAGCTTTCTTT. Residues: CSFRGGPEAFF.